This note documents a single T cell receptor beta chain sequence. Antigen specificity is unknown. The PCR made use of 60 Vbeta and 13 Jbeta primers. Measured with immunoSEQ multiplex PCR; TCRdb has only the in-frame clones, and not every one. The sample holds some 130,000 clones; 70% to 80% are singletons and the top ten take 2% to 2.5%. Unmatched junction bases numbered 6, after V lost 2 bases and J lost 2 bases. CDR3 size: 16 residues. Looked up from germline, CDR1 is ENHRY and CDR2 is SYGVKD. This record belongs to a study of cytomegalovirus exposure and HLA in healthy donors. Study summary: The study's early data release held 80 million to 95 million unique TCRs from HLA-typed donors.

Study-wide results and caveats: Rarity held for most TCR sequences, but there were some public TCRs that occurred in many donors. Later work associated fewer than 20,000 TCR beta sequences with HLA alleles at 0.05 false discovery rate. Some V segments (TRBV6-2 and TRBV6-3 among them) were excluded as indistinguishable.

This chain uses TRBV10-3 with TRBJ2-3; 8 nucleotides agree with TRBD2. The receptor comes from a man under 40 in good health and CMV-seronegative. Specimen: PBMCs. This CDR3 is CAISERREDLTDTQYF. The CDR3 nucleotides read TGTGCCATCAGTGAGCGGCGGGAGGATCTCACAGATACGCAGTATTTT.